The 5 T cell receptor beta chains in this list originate from one sample, sequenced in a study of graft-versus-host responses after intestinal transplantation. Assay: immunoSEQ multiplex PCR; the TCRdb copy retains only in-frame clones and omits some. The sample lists approximately 14,000 clones; approximately 30% were seen once. The authors combined approximately 200,000 CFSE-labeled responder cells with approximately 200,000 irradiated, violet-dye-labeled stimulator cells in plates. This specimen was alloreactive CD8+ T cells from a mixed lymphocyte reaction culture, taken before intestinal transplant. As to subset: CFSE-low proliferating T cells sorted from roughly 6-day pre-transplant mixed lymphocyte reaction (GvH or HvG direction). Receptors originate from a human patient who received an intestinal transplant.

This clone came up a few times. The chain carries TRBV27 and TRBJ2-7; 11 bases fit TRBD2. CDR1 and CDR2 from the germline V gene are MNHEY and SMNVEV (reference sequence). The CDR3 has 15 amino acids. Trimming cost V 3 bases and J 3 bases; bases outside gene matches: 4. The DNA of the CDR3 is TGTGCCAGCAGTTTGGGGACTAGCGGACACTACGAGCAGTACTTC. Translating it yields CASSLGTSGHYEQYF.

This clone was seen a few times. The chain recombines TRBV29-1 with TRBJ2-2, with D possibly matching TRBD2 (6 bases). Trimming cost V 7 bases and J 3 bases, with 12 bases left between them. This CDR3 has 13 amino acids. Germline V gene data show CDR1 as SQVTM and CDR2 as ANQGSEA. CDR3 amino acids: CSARGLYTGELFF. CDR3 bases: TGCAGCGCTCGGGGACTCTACACCGGGGAGCTGTTTTTT.

The V call is TRBV4-3, the J call TRBJ1-2; the D gene is possibly TRBD1 (5 bases). Germline V gene lookup returns CDR1 LGHNA and CDR2 YSLEER. The V end was cut by 1 base, the J end by 4 bases, with 13 bases between. CDR3 length equals 15 residues. CDR3 DNA sequence: TGCGCCAGCAGCCAAGTCAACAGGTTAGGCTATGGCTACACCTTC. Amino acid sequence: CASSQVNRLGYGYTF.

Comments on this clone: A clone one base away is much larger, so this may be a read error. In the same sample, other DNA sequences code for this CDR3. The chain links TRBV7-9 to TRBJ2-7, with 8 bases aligning to TRBD2. From germline, CDR1 is SEHNR and CDR2 FQNEAQ (reference sequence). The junction had 3 bases not matched to a gene; V was cut back by 5 bases and J by 3 bases. The CDR3 has 13 amino acids. The CDR3, as DNA: TGTGCCAGCAGCCCCAGCGGGGGCTACGAGCAGTACTTC. Its protein is CASSPSGGYEQYF.

This clone has more than one count but fewer than ten. The V call is TRBV9, the J call TRBJ1-5; TRBD1 aligns across 7 bases. CDR3 length: 16 amino acids. Germline values: CDR1 SGDLS, CDR2 YYNGEE. The J segment lost 2 bases and the V segment lost 4 bases, leaving 9 bases of the junction unmatched. CDR3 amino acids: CASSPSLGTGNQPQHF. CDR3 in DNA: TGTGCCAGCAGCCCCTCACTGGGGACAGGCAATCAGCCCCAGCATTTT.